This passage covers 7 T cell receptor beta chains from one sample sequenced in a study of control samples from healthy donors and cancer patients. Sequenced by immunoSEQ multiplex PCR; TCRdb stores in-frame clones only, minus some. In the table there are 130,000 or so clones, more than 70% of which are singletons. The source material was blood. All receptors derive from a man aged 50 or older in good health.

This chain's CDR3 is CSVGQGFTEAFF. DNA for the CDR3: TGCAGCGTTGGTCAGGGTTTCACTGAAGCTTTCTTT. V is TRBV29-1 and J is TRBJ1-1; the D gene is possibly TRBD1 (5 bases). Germline loops: CDR1 SQVTM, CDR2 ANQGSEA. The CDR3 loop spans 12 amino acids. Trimming shortened V by 4 bases and J by 4 bases, and 10 bases separated the two germline ends.

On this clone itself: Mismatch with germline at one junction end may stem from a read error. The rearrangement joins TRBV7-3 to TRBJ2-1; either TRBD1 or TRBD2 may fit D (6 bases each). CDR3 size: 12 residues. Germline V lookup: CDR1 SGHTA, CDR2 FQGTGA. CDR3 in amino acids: CASSRGTPVTIF. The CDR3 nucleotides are TGTGCCAGCAGCCGCGGGACACCCGTGACGATCTTC.

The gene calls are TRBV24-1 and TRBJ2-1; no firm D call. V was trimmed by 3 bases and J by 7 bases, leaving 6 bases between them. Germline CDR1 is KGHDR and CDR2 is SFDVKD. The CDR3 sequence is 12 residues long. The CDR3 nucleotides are TGTGCCACCAGTGATCCCGGGAATGAGCAGTTCTTC. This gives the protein CATSDPGNEQFF.

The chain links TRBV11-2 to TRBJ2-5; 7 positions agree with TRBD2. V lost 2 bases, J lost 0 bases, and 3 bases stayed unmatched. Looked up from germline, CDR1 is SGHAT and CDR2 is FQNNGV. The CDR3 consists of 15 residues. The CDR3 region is CASSLFGGDQETQYF. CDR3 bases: TGTGCCAGCAGCTTATTTGGGGGGGACCAAGAGACCCAGTACTTC. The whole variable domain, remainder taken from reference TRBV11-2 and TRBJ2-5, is EAGVAQSPRYKIIEKRQSVAFWCNPISGHATLYWYQQILGQGPKLLIQFQNNGVVDDSQLPKDRFSAERLKGVDSTLKIQPAKLEDSAVYLCASSLFGGDQETQYFGPGTRLLVL.

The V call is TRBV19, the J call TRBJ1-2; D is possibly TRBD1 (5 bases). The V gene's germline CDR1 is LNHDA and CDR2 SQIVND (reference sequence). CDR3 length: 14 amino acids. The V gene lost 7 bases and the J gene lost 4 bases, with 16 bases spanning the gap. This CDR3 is CASKSDTNFYGYTF. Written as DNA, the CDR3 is TGTGCCAGTAAATCGGACACCAACTTCTATGGCTACACCTTC.

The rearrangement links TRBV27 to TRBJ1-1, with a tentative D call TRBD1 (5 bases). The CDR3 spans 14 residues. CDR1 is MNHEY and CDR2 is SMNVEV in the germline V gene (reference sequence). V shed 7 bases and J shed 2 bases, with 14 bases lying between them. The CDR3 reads CASNPGGGNTEAFF. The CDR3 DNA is TGTGCCAGCAATCCCGGGGGAGGAAACACTGAAGCTTTCTTT.

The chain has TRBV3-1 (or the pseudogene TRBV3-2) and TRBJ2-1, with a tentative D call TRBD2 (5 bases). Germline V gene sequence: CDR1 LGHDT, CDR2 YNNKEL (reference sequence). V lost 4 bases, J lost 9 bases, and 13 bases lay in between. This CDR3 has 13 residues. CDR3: CASSLEFRGEQFF. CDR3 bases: TGTGCCAGCAGCCTAGAATTTCGGGGTGAGCAGTTCTTC.